This T cell receptor beta chain derives from a study of PD-1 blockade in classical Hodgkin lymphoma. CDR3 length: 15 amino acids. Trimming cost V 6 bases and J 5 bases, with 17 bases left between them. Per germline, CDR1 MNHNS and CDR2 SASEGT. Each patient's relapse followed autologous stem cell transplantation, and brentuximab vedotin exposure varied. Sequencing was performed with immunoSEQ multiplex PCR; in TCRdb, only in-frame clones are kept and a portion is missing. The table shows roughly 42,000 clones, with over 70% occurring only once. This chain links TRBV6-1 with TRBJ1-5; no firm D call. This specimen was peripheral blood mononuclear cells (PBMCs), taken at baseline. The receptor comes from a human donor with classical Hodgkin lymphoma. The CDR3 DNA follows: TGTGCCAGCAGGGAGGCAGGCCTGAGGGATCAGCCCCAGCATTTT. Translation: CASREAGLRDQPQHF.